This T cell receptor (beta chain) was captured in a study of CD8 T cells in ankylosing spondylitis. The study's findings and limits: Seemingly distinctive of ankylosing spondylitis blood was a TCR beta motif formed by eight highly homologous variants. The study looked at matched synovial fluid samples from ankylosing spondylitis patients. Disease-linked clones were reported to be significantly enriched there. Disease-linked clones, CD8+, were relatively rare in peripheral blood.

This CDR3 contains 14 residues. Germline CDR1 and CDR2: SGHRS and YFSETQ. V trimming: 4 bases; J trimming: 2 bases; junction bases outside the gene matches: 3. Researchers built TCR beta libraries using quantitative 5'-RACE with molecular barcodes. TCRdb reanalysed the 5' RACE reads using MiXCR and keeps one entry per CDR3 protein. The sample has fewer than 400,000 distinct CDR3 sequences, 14% to 15% seen once; the top ten hold 0.95% to 1.4%. At least ten counts were recorded for this clonotype. As yet, its antigen is unknown. V and J are TRBV5-1 and TRBJ2-3; 8 bases fit TRBD1. This TCR was sampled from a male donor with ankylosing spondylitis or in good health (not recorded which). The specimen was blood, either unsorted or a sorted T cell fraction (not recorded which). The CDR3 bases are TGCGCCAGCAGCGGACAGGGACCCACAGATACGCAGTATTTT. Encoded protein: CASSGQGPTDTQYF.